This TCR beta chain was found in a study of cytomegalovirus exposure and HLA in healthy donors. Study details: The 95 to 150 validation repertoires used the same platform as the roughly 670 first-cohort repertoires, a later analysis reported.

CDR1 MNHEY and CDR2 SMNVEV come from the germline V gene (reference sequence). Trimming removed 4 bases from V and 5 bases from J, with 9 bases in between. CDR3 length: 13 residues. Sequencing used immunoSEQ multiplex PCR; TCRdb keeps in-frame clones, though not all of them. The profile shows 150,000 to 200,000 clones, around 86% of them singletons. This clonotype was obtained from a man between 18 and 35 years old in good health and CMV-seropositive. Source material: PBMCs. The chain recombines TRBV27 with TRBJ2-4; possible D gene TRBD1, 6 bases. The CDR3 loop is CASSWGPENIQYF. In DNA, the CDR3 is TGTGCCAGCAGTTGGGGGCCGGAAAACATTCAGTACTTC.